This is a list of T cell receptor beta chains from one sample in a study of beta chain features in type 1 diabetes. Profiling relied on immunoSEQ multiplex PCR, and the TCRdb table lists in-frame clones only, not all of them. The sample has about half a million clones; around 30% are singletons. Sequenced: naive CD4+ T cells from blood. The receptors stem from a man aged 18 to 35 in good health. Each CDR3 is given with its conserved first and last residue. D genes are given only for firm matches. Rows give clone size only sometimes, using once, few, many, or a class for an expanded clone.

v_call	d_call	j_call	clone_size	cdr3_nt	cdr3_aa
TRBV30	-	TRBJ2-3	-	TGTGCCTGGAGTACCAACCAGGGTAATACGCAGTATTTT	CAWSTNQGNTQYF
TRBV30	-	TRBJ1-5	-	TGTGCCTGGAGTGTGTCCCGACAGCCCCAGCATTTT	CAWSVSRQPQHF
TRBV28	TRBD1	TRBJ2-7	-	TGTGCCAGCAGTTTGCAGGGGGCTCTCTACGAGCAGTACTTC	CASSLQGALYEQYF
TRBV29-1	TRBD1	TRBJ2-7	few	TGCAGCGTTAGACAGGGGGCACCCTACGAGCAGTACTTC	CSVRQGAPYEQYF
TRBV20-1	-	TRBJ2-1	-	TGCAGTGCTAGCCGGGGGGAGCAGTTCTTC	CSASRGEQFF
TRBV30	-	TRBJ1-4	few	TGTGCCTGGACACTACCGGATGAAAAACTGTTTTTT	CAWTLPDEKLFF
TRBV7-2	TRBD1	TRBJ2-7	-	TGTGCCAGCAGCCGTTCGGACAGGTCCTACGAGCAGTACTTC	CASSRSDRSYEQYF
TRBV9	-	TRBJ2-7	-	TGTGCCAGCGCTCCTGCGGGGTCCAGATCCTACGAGCAGTACTTC	CASAPAGSRSYEQYF
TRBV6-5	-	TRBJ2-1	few	TGTGCCAGCAGCCGAGACAATGAGCAGTTCTTC	CASSRDNEQFF
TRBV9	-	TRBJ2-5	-	TGTGCCAGCAGCTATCTCAGGTCGCACCAAGAGACCCAGTACTTC	CASSYLRSHQETQYF
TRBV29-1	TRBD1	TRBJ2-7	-	TGCAGCTATCTCCAGGGGGCTGGTTACGAGCAGTACTTC	CSYLQGAGYEQYF
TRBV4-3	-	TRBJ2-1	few	TGCGCCAGCAGCCAAGATCATCTCAGGTGGCTAGCCGAATCCTACAATGAGCAGTTCTTC	CASSQDHLRWLAESYNEQFF
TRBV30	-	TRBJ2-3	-	TGTGCCTGGAGGATGTGGGGACGGAGCACAGATACGCAGTATTTT	CAWRMWGRSTDTQYF
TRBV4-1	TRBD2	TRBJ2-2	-	TGCGCCAGCAGCTCGGGACTAGCGGGAGTGGTTACCGGGGAGCTGTTTTTT	CASSSGLAGVVTGELFF
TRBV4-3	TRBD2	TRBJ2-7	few	TGCGCCAGCTCCCAAAGACTAGCGGGAGTGGGTTCCTACGAGCAGTACTTC	CASSQRLAGVGSYEQYF
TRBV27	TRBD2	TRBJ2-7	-	TGTGCCAGCAGTTTTCGACTAGCGGATGTCTACGAGCAGTACTTC	CASSFRLADVYEQYF
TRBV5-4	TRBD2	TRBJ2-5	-	TGTGCCAGCAGCGCCTCTAGCGGGAAAGAGACCCAGTACTTC	CASSASSGKETQYF
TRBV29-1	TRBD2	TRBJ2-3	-	TGCAGCGTTAGGGGACTAGTGACAGATACGCAGTATTTT	CSVRGLVTDTQYF
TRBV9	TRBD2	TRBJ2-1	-	TGTGCCAGCAGCGTAAGCGGGACCTTTTACAATGAGCAGTTCTTC	CASSVSGTFYNEQFF
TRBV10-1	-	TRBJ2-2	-	TGCGCCAGCAGTTTCGACAGGTTCAACACCGGGGAGCTGTTTTTT	CASSFDRFNTGELFF
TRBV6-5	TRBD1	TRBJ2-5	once	TGTGCCAGCAGTTTCGACAGGGGGGACCTGACCCAGTACTTC	CASSFDRGDLTQYF
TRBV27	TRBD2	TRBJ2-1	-	TGTGCCAGCAGTCCCAGCGGGATGGCGGGATCGTTCTTC	CASSPSGMAGSFF
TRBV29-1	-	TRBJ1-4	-	TGCAGCGTTGTAGGCGGTCAGGGCGGAGAAAAACTGTTTTTT	CSVVGGQGGEKLFF
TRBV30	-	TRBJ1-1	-	TGTGCCTGGAGAGGACGGGGATCTGAAGCTTTCTTT	CAWRGRGSEAFF
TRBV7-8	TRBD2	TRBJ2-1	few	TGTGCCAGCAGCTTAGCGGCACTAGCGTATGAGCAGTTCTTC	CASSLAALAYEQFF
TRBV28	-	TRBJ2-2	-	TGTGCCAGCAGTCCACCCACAGGGTACAACACCGGGGAGCTGTTTTTT	CASSPPTGYNTGELFF
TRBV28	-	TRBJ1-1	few	TGTGCCAGCAGACCCACGAAGAACACTGAAGCTTTCTTT	CASRPTKNTEAFF
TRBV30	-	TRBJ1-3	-	TGTGCCTGGGACGTAGGGAACACCATATATTTT	CAWDVGNTIYF
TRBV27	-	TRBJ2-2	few	TGTGCCAGCAGCCCCCGGACAGTTACCGGGGAGCTGTTTTTT	CASSPRTVTGELFF
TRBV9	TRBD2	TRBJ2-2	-	TGTGCCAGCAGCACCCGGACTAGCGAGAACACCGGGGAGCTGTTTTTT	CASSTRTSENTGELFF
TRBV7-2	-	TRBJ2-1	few	TGTGCCAGCAGCTTTCCGGGACCGCGCGCGGATGAGCAGTTCTTC	CASSFPGPRADEQFF
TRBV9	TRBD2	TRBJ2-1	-	TGTGCCAGCAGCGTAAGGAGCGGGAGCTCCTACAATGAGCAGTTCTTC	CASSVRSGSSYNEQFF
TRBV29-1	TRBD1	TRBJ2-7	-	TGCAGCGGGGGGACAGGGCCCTACGAGCAGTACTTC	CSGGTGPYEQYF
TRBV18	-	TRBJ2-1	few	TGTGCCAGCTCACTAATACCGCCGGATGAGCAGTTCTTC	CASSLIPPDEQFF
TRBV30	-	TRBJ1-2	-	TGTGCCTGGAGTGTACGCGTCTATGGCTACACCTTC	CAWSVRVYGYTF
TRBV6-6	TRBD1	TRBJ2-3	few	TGTGCCAGCAGTTACTCGGGACAGGGCACAGATACGCAGTATTTT	CASSYSGQGTDTQYF
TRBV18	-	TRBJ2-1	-	TGTGCCAGCTCACCGGTGGCGATCTACAATGAGCAGTTCTTC	CASSPVAIYNEQFF
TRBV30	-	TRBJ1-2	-	TGTGCCTGGAGTGAGGGCAACTATGGCTACACCTTC	CAWSEGNYGYTF
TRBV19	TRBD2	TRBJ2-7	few	TGTGCCAGTAGCCCTCGGCAGGGCGGGGGCGAGCAGTACTTC	CASSPRQGGGEQYF
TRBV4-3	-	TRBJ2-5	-	TGCGCCAGCAGCCAAGATAGGGGGGTAGAGACCCAGTACTTC	CASSQDRGVETQYF
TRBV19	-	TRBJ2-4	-	TGTGCCAGTAGTAGGGAATGGGCTAGGGCCAAAAACATTCAGTACTTC	CASSREWARAKNIQYF
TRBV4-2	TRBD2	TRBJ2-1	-	TGTGCCAGCAGCCTAGCGGGAGTCTACAATGAGCAGTTCTTC	CASSLAGVYNEQFF
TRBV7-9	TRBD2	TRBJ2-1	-	TGTGCCAGCAGCTTAGTCTTGACTAGCGGCGTTAATGAGCAGTTCTTC	CASSLVLTSGVNEQFF
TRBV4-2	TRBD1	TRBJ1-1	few	TGTGCCAGCAGCCTCCGCGGGACAGGGGGGTCTGAAGCTTTCTTT	CASSLRGTGGSEAFF
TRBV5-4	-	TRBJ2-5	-	TGTGCCAGCAGCTTGGCCCTCTTCCCGGAGACCCAGTACTTC	CASSLALFPETQYF
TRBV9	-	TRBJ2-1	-	TGTGCCAGCAGCGTAGAAAGCTCCTACAATGAGCAGTTCTTC	CASSVESSYNEQFF
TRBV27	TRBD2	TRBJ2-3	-	TGTGCCTGTTCTGGCGGGAGAAGTGAGGATACGCAGTATTTT	CACSGGRSEDTQYF
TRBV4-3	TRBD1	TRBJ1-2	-	TGCGCCAGCAGCCGAGTCGGACAGGGGCAAGACTATGGCTACACCTTC	CASSRVGQGQDYGYTF
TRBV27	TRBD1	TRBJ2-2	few	TGTGCCAGCGCGATTGTTTGGGACAGGGTGAACACCGGGGAGCTGTTTTTT	CASAIVWDRVNTGELFF
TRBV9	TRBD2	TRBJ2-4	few	TGTGCCAGCAGCCCCGGACTAGCGGGAGGGGACAAAAACATTCAGTACTTC	CASSPGLAGGDKNIQYF
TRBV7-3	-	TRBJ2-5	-	TGTGCCAGCAGCTTCGGCAGGGAGAGCGAGACCCAGTACTTC	CASSFGRESETQYF